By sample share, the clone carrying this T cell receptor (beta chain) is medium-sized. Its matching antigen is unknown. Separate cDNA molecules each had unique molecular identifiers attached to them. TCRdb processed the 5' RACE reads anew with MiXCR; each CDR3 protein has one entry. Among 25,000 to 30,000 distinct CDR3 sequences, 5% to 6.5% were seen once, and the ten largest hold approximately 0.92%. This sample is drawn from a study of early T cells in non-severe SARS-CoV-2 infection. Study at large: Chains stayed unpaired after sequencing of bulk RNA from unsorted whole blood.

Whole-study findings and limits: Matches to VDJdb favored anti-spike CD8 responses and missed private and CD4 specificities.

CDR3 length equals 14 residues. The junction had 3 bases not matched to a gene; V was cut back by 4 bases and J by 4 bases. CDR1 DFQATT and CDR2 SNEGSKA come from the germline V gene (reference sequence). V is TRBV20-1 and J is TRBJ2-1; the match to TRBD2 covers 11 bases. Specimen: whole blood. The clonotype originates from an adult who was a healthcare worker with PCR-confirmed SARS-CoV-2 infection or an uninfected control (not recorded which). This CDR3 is CSATPSGGYNEQFF. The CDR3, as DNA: TGCAGTGCTACCCCTAGCGGGGGGTACAATGAGCAGTTCTTC.